These 5 T cell receptor beta chains came from one sample sequenced in a study of CD8+CD57+ T cells in acquired aplastic anemia (dated by TCRdb to between 2017 and 2018). Sequencing used an Illumina HiSeq 2000. Genomic DNA served as template for TCR beta VDJ combination and CDR3 sequence profiling. TCRdb handled the public reads itself, with Q25 trimming in fastp and clone calling in MiXCR, and kept productive beta chains. Rows are combined by CDR3 protein, so each entry shows the most common genes and DNA. The sample yields about 420,000 distinct CDR3 sequences; about 70% were counted once. Of the sample, 4% is held by the ten largest clones. The sequenced sample consisted of sorted CD4+, CD8+, or CD8+CD57+ T cells (not recorded which) from PBMCs. Receptor source: a human donor in good health, serving as a control.

This chain uses TRBV29-1 with TRBJ2-5; D remains ambiguous. Per germline, CDR1 SQVTM and CDR2 ANQGSEA. The CDR3 sequence is 12 residues long. The CDR3 is CSTWADQETQYF. For the CDR3, the DNA is TGCTCCACTTGGGCAGACCAAGAGACCCAGTACTTC.

The chain employs TRBV9 and TRBJ2-5; 7 bases fit TRBD2. After removal of 3 bases from V and 12 bases from J, the junction contained 17 bases not matched to a gene. Germline CDR1 is SGDLS and CDR2 is YYNGEE. The CDR3 sequence is 15 residues long. CDR3 nucleotides: TGTGCCAGCAGCGCAGCGGGAACAGCTGGGGGGTCAGAGTACTTC. Its translation: CASSAAGTAGGSEYF.

This chain links TRBV19 with TRBJ1-1; possible D gene TRBD1, 5 bases. Trimming stripped 1 base from V and 5 bases from J, with 17 bases between. CDR3 length equals 16 residues. The germline CDR1 and CDR2 sequences are LNHDA and SQIVND (reference sequence). In DNA, the CDR3 is TGTGCCAGTAGTATAGGGGGGAGGGCTTTCGGGACTGAAGCTTTCTTT. Translating gives CASSIGGRAFGTEAFF.

The chain joins TRBV2 to TRBJ2-7; D not certain. V lost 4 bases and J 3 bases, leaving 10 bases between the germline ends. Germline assignment: CDR1 SNHLY and CDR2 FYNNEI. This CDR3 is 13 amino acids long. CDR3 in amino acids: CASSATRVYEQYF. The CDR3 nucleotides are TGTGCCAGCAGTGCGACAAGGGTCTACGAGCAGTACTTC.

With respect to this clonotype: A much larger clone is a single base away; this may be a read error. The CDR3 protein is CASSLGIGGVGTEAFF. DNA of the CDR3: TGTGCCAGCAGCTTAGGAATTGGGGGGGTAGGCACTGAAGCTTTCTTT. The V gene is TRBV7-3, the J gene TRBJ1-1, with D tentatively TRBD1 (5 bases). This CDR3 comprises 16 residues. Per the germline V gene, CDR1 is SGHTA and CDR2 is FQGTGA. The ends were cut back, 2 bases at V and 4 bases at J, with 17 bases in the middle.